This is a list of T cell receptor beta chains from one sample in a study of blood T cell repertoires in COVID-19. Method: immunoSEQ multiplex PCR; TCRdb's copy keeps in-frame clones and lacks some. The sample includes around 88,000 clones, around three quarters of them seen just once. The sample consisted of peripheral blood. Receptors originate from a man aged 50 to 59 who had recovered from COVID-19. The CDR3 runs from the conserved cysteine through the conserved F or W. The order of the fields is J gene, V gene, D gene, clone size, CDR3 DNA, CDR3 protein. A D gene is named only where the DNA matches it firmly. A row's size may be missing; if present it is once, few, many or a size class.

J: TRBJ2-3
V: TRBV6-4
D: TRBD2
size: few
DNA: TGTGCCAGCAGCCTAGCGGGGGGCGGCACAGATACGCAGTATTTT
CDR3: CASSLAGGGTDTQYF

J: TRBJ2-5
V: TRBV6-5
D: TRBD1
size: -
DNA: TGTGCCAGCACCTACTTGACAGGGGAAGAGACCCAGTACTTC
CDR3: CASTYLTGEETQYF

J: TRBJ2-5
V: TRBV18
D: -
size: -
DNA: TGTGCCAGCTCACCAGTTGGGGCGGAGACCCAGTACTTC
CDR3: CASSPVGAETQYF

J: TRBJ1-3
V: TRBV6-1
D: -
size: -
DNA: TGTGCCAGCAGTGAGACAGATTCTGGAAACACCATATATTTT
CDR3: CASSETDSGNTIYF

J: TRBJ2-7
V: TRBV5-1
D: TRBD2
size: -
DNA: TGCGCCAGCAGCTTGGCCGCGGGAGGGGCGGAGCAGCAGTACTTC
CDR3: CASSLAAGGAEQQYF

J: TRBJ1-2
V: TRBV19
D: -
size: few
DNA: TGTGCCAGTAGTTCTGGCCCCGGGGCTAACTATGGCTACACCTTC
CDR3: CASSSGPGANYGYTF

J: TRBJ2-1
V: TRBV9
D: TRBD2
size: -
DNA: TGTGCCAGCAGCCCTCGACTAGCGGGAGGCTTATATGAGCAGTTCTTC
CDR3: CASSPRLAGGLYEQFF

J: TRBJ1-4
V: TRBV5-1
D: TRBD1
size: few
DNA: TGCGCCAGCAGCCCTCCGGGACAGGGTTATGAAAAACTGTTTTTT
CDR3: CASSPPGQGYEKLFF

J: TRBJ1-4
V: TRBV4-2
D: TRBD1
size: -
DNA: TGTGCCAGCAGCCAAGATTTGGCAGGGGGCAGCGAAAAACTGTTTTTT
CDR3: CASSQDLAGGSEKLFF

J: TRBJ1-2
V: TRBV30
D: -
size: -
DNA: TGTGCCTGGAGTGTTCAGGGGATTAACTATGGCTACACCTTC
CDR3: CAWSVQGINYGYTF

J: TRBJ1-2
V: TRBV6-1
D: -
size: -
DNA: TGTGCCAGCAGTGATCGGGGTTTTGGCTACACCTTC
CDR3: CASSDRGFGYTF

J: TRBJ1-1
V: TRBV6-5
D: -
size: -
DNA: TGTGCCACTCTCCCGAACACTGAAGCTTTCTTT
CDR3: CATLPNTEAFF

J: TRBJ1-2
V: TRBV5-5
D: -
size: few
DNA: TGTGCCAGCAGCTTGGCTAGCGGCGGATCCTATGGCTACACCTTC
CDR3: CASSLASGGSYGYTF

J: TRBJ2-5
V: TRBV11-2
D: -
size: -
DNA: TGTGCCAGCTCCTTTCGGGAGACCCAGTACTTC
CDR3: CASSFRETQYF

J: TRBJ1-1
V: TRBV21-1
D: -
size: -
DNA: TGTGCCAGCAGCGCGGGGGGGCGGACTGAAGCTTTCTTT
CDR3: CASSAGGRTEAFF

J: TRBJ2-3
V: TRBV29-1
D: -
size: once
DNA: TGCAGCGTTGTCAGATCAGAGGCGCAGTATTTT
CDR3: CSVVRSEAQYF

J: TRBJ2-3
V: TRBV5-1
D: -
size: -
DNA: TGCGCCAGCAGCGTGGCATCCACAGATACGCAGTATTTT
CDR3: CASSVASTDTQYF

J: TRBJ1-2
V: TRBV28
D: -
size: -
DNA: TGTGCCAGCAGCGAAGCAACAGAAAACTATGGCTACACCTTC
CDR3: CASSEATENYGYTF

J: TRBJ2-3
V: TRBV5-4
D: TRBD2
size: -
DNA: TGTGCCAGCAGCTTTAGAGGGGGTAGCGGGGGGTACACAGATACGCAGTATTTT
CDR3: CASSFRGGSGGYTDTQYF

J: TRBJ1-1
V: TRBV5-1
D: -
size: -
DNA: TGCGCCAGCACCCCGACGGGGAACACTGAAGCTTTCTTT
CDR3: CASTPTGNTEAFF

J: TRBJ1-6
V: TRBV5-1
D: -
size: -
DNA: TGCGCCAGCAGCTTGTGGGAGGGCAATTCACCCCTCCACTTT
CDR3: CASSLWEGNSPLHF

J: TRBJ1-1
V: TRBV2
D: -
size: -
DNA: TGTGCCAGTTCACCTTTGAGAAAAGCTTTCTTT
CDR3: CASSPLRKAFF